This T cell receptor (beta chain) comes out of a study of regulatory T cells in long-lasting Graves disease. Findings and caveats of the study: The work looked only at peripheral blood and did not look at thyroid tissue. When disease was persistent, TRBV28, TRBJ1-2 and TRBJ2-5 were the favored segments.

Documented time point: newly diagnosed GD, antithyroid drugs for less than 3 months. Construction of the TCR library relied on RNA isolated from PBMCs. Each of the patients was recruited from an endocrinology department situated in Xi'an, China. A word on this clonotype: The antigen is undetermined.

Arm-PCR of CDR3 regions and iRepertoire HTBI primers were the basis on which TCR beta libraries were built. TCRdb re-called the multiplex PCR reads through MiXCR, storing one row per CDR3 protein. The table records 550,000 to 700,000 distinct CDR3 sequences, around 15% of them present only once. The CDR3 loop spans 13 amino acids. V dropped 6 bases and J dropped 6 bases, with 12 bases sitting between them. Per germline, CDR1 MNHEY and CDR2 SVGEGT. The same sample was also used in a study of T cells in Graves' hyperthyroidism and ophthalmopathy.

The source material was peripheral blood mononuclear cells (PBMCs), sampled at new diagnosis, from a patient treated with antithyroid drugs. The chain links TRBV6-2 or TRBV6-3 to TRBJ2-1; the D gene is possibly TRBD2 (5 bases). The receptor was derived from a man between 18 and 29 years old with Graves disease. The CDR3 protein is CASREGAGNEQFF. Here the CDR3 DNA reads TGTGCCAGCAGGGAAGGTGCGGGCAATGAGCAGTTCTTC.